This TCR beta chain was sequenced in a study of blood T cells in healthy people across ages. The germline CDR1 and CDR2 sequences are MNHNY and SVGAGI (reference sequence). Trimming removed 6 bases at V and 0 bases at J, with 12 bases between. This CDR3 contains 14 residues. For the second PCR, which ran for roughly 6 to 11 cycles, a sample-barcoded 5' primer and a J-beta primer mix were used. One entry per CDR3 protein results from TCRdb running MiXCR on the 5' RACE reads. Found here are about 680,000 distinct CDR3 sequences, about 52% of them singletons; the top ten hold around 32%. Study-wide results and limits: When one million T cells were used, diversity estimates were thought to be underestimates.

A remark on this clonotype: No antigen is known for it.

The sequenced material came from blood. The rearrangement links TRBV6-6 to TRBJ2-7; a weak D match, TRBD2 (6 bases). The receptor's source is a woman aged 55-69 years in good health. The CDR3 nucleotides read TGTGCCAGCAGCTGGGGGGAAGCCTCCTACGAGCAGTACTTC. It is translated as CASSWGEASYEQYF.